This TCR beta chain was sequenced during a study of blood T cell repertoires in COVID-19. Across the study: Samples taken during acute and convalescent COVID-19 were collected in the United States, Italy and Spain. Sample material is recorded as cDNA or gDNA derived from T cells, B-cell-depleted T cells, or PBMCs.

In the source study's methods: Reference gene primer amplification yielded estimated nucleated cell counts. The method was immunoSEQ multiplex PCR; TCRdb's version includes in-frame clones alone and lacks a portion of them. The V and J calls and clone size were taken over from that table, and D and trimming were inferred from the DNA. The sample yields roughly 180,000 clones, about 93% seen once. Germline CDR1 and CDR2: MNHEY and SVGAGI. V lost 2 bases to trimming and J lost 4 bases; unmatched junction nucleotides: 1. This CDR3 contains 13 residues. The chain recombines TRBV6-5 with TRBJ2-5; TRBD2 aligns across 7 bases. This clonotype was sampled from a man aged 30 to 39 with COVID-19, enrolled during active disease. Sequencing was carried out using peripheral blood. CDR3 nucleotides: TGTGCCAGCAGTTACGGGAGGGGAGAGACCCAGTACTTC. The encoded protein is CASSYGRGETQYF.